Below, one T cell receptor (beta chain) is given with its context. No antigen is known for it. The read finishes 3 residues shy of the CDR3 end, and the germline J gene is used to complete it. There are 14 residues in the CDR3. Germline values: CDR1 SGHRS, CDR2 YFSETQ. Here immunoSEQ multiplex PCR was the method, and the copy in TCRdb shows in-frame clones only, minus some. The sample holds roughly 20,000 clones. This specimen belongs to a study of T cells in women clearing cervical HPV infection. Whole-study context: For cases, blood was sampled a median around 150 days after lesion detection, interquartile range roughly 85 to 220 days. With HLA typing for only a few women, HLA confounding remains possible.

Study-wide findings and caveats: It is unknown whether associations predate infection; no effector/memory or HPV-specific sorting.

HPV was found by MY09/MY11 PCR and dot-blot genotyping. The source is a woman between 18 and 75 years old with a cervical HPV16 infection that either progressed to CIN3+ or cleared (not recorded which). Sequencing was done on a sample of blood buffy coat. The V and J genes are TRBV5-1 and TRBJ2-3; 7 bases match TRBD1. The covered CDR3 bases are TGCGCCAGCAGCTCGGGGACAGCCCAAGAGACG. Translated: CASSSGTAQET. The complete CDR3 protein is CASSSGTAQETQYF.